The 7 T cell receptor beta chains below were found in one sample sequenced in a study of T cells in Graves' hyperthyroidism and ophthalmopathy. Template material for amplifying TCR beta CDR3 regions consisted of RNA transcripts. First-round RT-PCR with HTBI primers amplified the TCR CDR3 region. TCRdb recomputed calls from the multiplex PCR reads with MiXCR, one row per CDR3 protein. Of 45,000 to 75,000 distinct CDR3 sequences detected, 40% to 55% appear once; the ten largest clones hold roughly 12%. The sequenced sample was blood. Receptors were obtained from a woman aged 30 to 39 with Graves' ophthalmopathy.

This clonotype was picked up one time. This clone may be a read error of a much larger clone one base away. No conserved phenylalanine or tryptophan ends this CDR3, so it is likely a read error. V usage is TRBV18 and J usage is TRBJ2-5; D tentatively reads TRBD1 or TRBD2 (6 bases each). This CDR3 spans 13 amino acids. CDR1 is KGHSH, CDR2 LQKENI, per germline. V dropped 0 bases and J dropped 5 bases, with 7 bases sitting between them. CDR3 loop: CASSPPGGETQYV. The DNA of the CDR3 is TGTGCCAGCTCACCACCGGGGGGCGAGACCCAGTACGTC.

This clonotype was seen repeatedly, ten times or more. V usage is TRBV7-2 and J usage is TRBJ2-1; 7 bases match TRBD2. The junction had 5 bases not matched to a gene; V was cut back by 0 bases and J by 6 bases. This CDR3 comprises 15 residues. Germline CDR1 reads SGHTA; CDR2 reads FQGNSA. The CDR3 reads CASSLAWGRGNEQFF. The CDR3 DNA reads TGTGCCAGCAGCTTAGCGTGGGGGAGGGGCAATGAGCAGTTCTTC.

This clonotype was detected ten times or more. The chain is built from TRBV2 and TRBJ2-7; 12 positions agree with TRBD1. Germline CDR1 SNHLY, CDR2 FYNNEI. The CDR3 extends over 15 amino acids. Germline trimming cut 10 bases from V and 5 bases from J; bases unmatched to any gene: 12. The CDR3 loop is CATSLGQGAVDEQYF. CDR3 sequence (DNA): TGTGCCACCAGCCTGGGACAGGGGGCTGTGGACGAGCAGTACTTC.

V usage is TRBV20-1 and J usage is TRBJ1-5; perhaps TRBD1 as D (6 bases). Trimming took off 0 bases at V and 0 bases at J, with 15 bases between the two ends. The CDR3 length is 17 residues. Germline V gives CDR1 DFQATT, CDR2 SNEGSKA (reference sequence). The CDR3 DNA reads TGCAGTGCTAGAGACCTCCGGACAGCCGATAGCAATCAGCCCCAGCATTTT. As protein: CSARDLRTADSNQPQHF.

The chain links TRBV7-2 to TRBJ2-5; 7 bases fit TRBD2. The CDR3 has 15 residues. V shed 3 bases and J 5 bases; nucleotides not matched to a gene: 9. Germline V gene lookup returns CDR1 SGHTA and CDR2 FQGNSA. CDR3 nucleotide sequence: TGTGCCAGCAGCTTGACTGCGGGAGCGGGGGAGACCCAGTACTTC. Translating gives CASSLTAGAGETQYF.

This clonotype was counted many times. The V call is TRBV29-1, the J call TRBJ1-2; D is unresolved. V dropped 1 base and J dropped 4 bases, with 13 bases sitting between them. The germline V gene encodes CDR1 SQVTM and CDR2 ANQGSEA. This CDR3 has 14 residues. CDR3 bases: TGCAGCGTTGAAGGGTCGGCAGCCGCCTATGGCTACACCTTC. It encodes CSVEGSAAAYGYTF.

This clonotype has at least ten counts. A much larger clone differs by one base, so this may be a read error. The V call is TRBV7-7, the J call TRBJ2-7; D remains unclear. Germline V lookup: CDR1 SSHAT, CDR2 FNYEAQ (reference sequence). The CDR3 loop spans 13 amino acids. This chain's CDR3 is CASSPWGAYEQYF. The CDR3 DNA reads TGTGCTAGCAGCCCCTGGGGTGCCTACGAGCAGTACTTC. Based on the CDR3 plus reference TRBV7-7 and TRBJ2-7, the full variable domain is GAGVSQSPRYKVTKRGQDVTLRCDPISSHATLYWYQQALGQGPEFLTYFNYEAQPDKSGLPSDRFSAERPEGSISTLTIQRTEQRDSAMYRCASSPWGAYEQYFGPGTRLTVT.